The 18 T cell receptor beta chains reported below all come from one sample, sequenced in a study of T cells after posttransplantation cyclophosphamide. Methotrexate plus calcineurin inhibitor accompanied controls' myeloablative marrow transplants; sampling was 1 year later. Profiling relied on immunoSEQ multiplex PCR, and the TCRdb table lists in-frame clones only, not all of them. The sample yields roughly 21,000 clones, 80% to 90% seen once. The material sequenced was PBMCs, taken around 53 weeks after allogeneic stem cell transplant with calcineurin inhibitor and methotrexate. The receptor set was obtained from a female patient between 25 and 45 years old who received an allogeneic stem cell transplant from an unrelated donor, was CMV-positive, and had acute and chronic GVHD. Some of these T cells may belong to the graft donor.

V usage is TRBV12-2 and J usage is TRBJ2-2; the table assigns TRBD2, which was not confirmed against the DNA. TRBV12-2 represents a pseudogene. The CDR3 runs to 18 residues. CDR3 sequence reads: CASRHPPPSGRSVGELFF. The CDR3 DNA follows: TGTGCAAGTCGCCATCCCCCACCAAGTGGTCGTTCGGTCGGGGAGCTGTTTTTT.

This clone was found once. The chain has TRBV18 and TRBJ2-7; the match to TRBD2 covers 10 bases. Per the germline V gene, CDR1 is KGHSH and CDR2 is LQKENI. This CDR3 is built from 16 residues. J lost 6 bases, V lost 5 bases, and 13 bases had no gene match. The CDR3 nucleotides read TGTGCCAGCTCAACTTCGTCTAGCGGGAGATATTCCGAGCAGTACTTC. As protein: CASSTSSSGRYSEQYF.

CDR3 bases: TGTGCCATCAGAGAGAGGGCCGGGAGCCTAGGGGAAAAACTGTTTTTT. This encodes CAIRERAGSLGEKLFF. This rearrangement joins TRBV10-3 to TRBJ1-4, with D uncertain. Trimming cost V 6 bases and J 8 bases, with 22 bases left between them. The CDR3 is 16 amino acids. Germline CDR1 and CDR2: ENHRY and SYGVKD.

This clone was picked up a small number of times. This chain joins TRBV7-3 and TRBJ1-1; TRBD1 is a possible D gene (5 bases). Germline CDR1 SGHTA, CDR2 FQGTGA. This CDR3 region has 13 residues. The V end lost 5 bases, the J end lost 0 bases, and 7 bases lay between the germline ends. DNA of the CDR3: TGTGCCAGCAGCCGACAGTTGAACACTGAAGCTTTCTTT. Encoded protein: CASSRQLNTEAFF.

The chain combines TRBV27 with TRBJ1-2, with D maybe TRBD1 (6 bases). The CDR3 has 13 residues. Between the trimmed V and J ends, which lost 5 bases and 8 bases, there was a span of 15 bases. Looked up from germline, CDR1 is MNHEY and CDR2 is SMNVEV (reference sequence). The CDR3, as DNA: TGTGCCAGCAGTCCGACCAGGGGTTGGGGCTACACCTTC. Translated, it gives CASSPTRGWGYTF.

This clone was picked up one time. The chain carries TRBV6-5 and TRBJ1-5; D gene uncertain. V dropped 10 bases and J dropped 5 bases, with 18 bases sitting between them. This CDR3 is built from 14 residues. The germline CDR1 and CDR2 sequences are MNHEY and SVGAGI. The CDR3 reads CATTPAEGHQPQHF. In DNA, the CDR3 is TGTGCCACCACTCCTGCGGAGGGCCATCAGCCCCAGCATTTT.

The chain uses TRBV29-1 and TRBJ1-1; D might be TRBD1 (5 bases). Per germline, CDR1 SQVTM and CDR2 ANQGSEA. CDR3 size: 11 residues. V was cut by 4 bases and J by 11 bases, with 14 bases left in between. The chain's CDR3 is CSVARGTVAFF. The CDR3 DNA follows: TGCAGCGTTGCAAGGGGCACGGTGGCTTTCTTT. The entire variable domain, with the rest obtained from reference TRBV29-1 and TRBJ1-1, is as follows: SAVISQKPSRDICQRGTSLTIQCQVDSQVTMMFWYRQQPGQSLTLIATANQGSEATYESGFVIDKFPISRPNLTFSTLTVSNMSPEDSSIYLCSVARGTVAFFGQGTRLTVV.

This rearrangement joins TRBV5-6 to TRBJ2-5, with a weak D call TRBD2 (6 bases). Germline CDR1 is SGHDT and CDR2 is YYEEEE. V shed 5 bases and J shed 5 bases, with 13 bases lying between them. CDR3 length: 13 amino acids. The CDR3: CASRAGPWETQYF. The CDR3 coding sequence is TGTGCCAGCAGGGCGGGACCCTGGGAGACCCAGTACTTC.

The CDR3 spells CASSFYRGRRQPQHF. The CDR3 DNA sequence: TGTGCCAGCAGCTTTTACAGGGGGCGCAGGCAGCCCCAGCATTTT. V is TRBV13 and J is TRBJ1-5; 9 bases agree with TRBD1. After removal of 3 bases from V and 7 bases from J, the junction contained 7 bases not matched to a gene. The CDR3 loop spans 15 amino acids. CDR1 is PRHDT and CDR2 is FYEKMQ in the germline V gene (reference sequence).

The chain recombines TRBV7-2 with TRBJ2-5, with D maybe TRBD2 (6 bases). The CDR3 has 14 amino acids. V was clipped by 5 bases and J by 5 bases, with 15 bases between them. Germline CDR1 SGHTA, CDR2 FQGNSA. CDR3 protein: CASSENWGGETQYF. DNA for the CDR3: TGTGCCAGCAGCGAAAACTGGGGAGGCGAGACCCAGTACTTC. Together with reference TRBV7-2 and TRBJ2-5, the CDR3 gives the full variable domain: GAGVSQSPSNKVTEKGKDVELRCDPISGHTALYWYRQSLGQGLEFLIYFQGNSAPDKSGLPSDRFSAERTGGSVSTLTIQRTQQEDSAVYLCASSENWGGETQYFGPGTRLLVL.

This clone appeared once. The V gene is TRBV18, the J gene TRBJ2-1; D is perhaps TRBD2 (6 bases). This CDR3 is 14 amino acids long. Per germline, CDR1 KGHSH and CDR2 LQKENI. V lost 0 bases and J lost 8, with 11 bases in between. The CDR3 spells CASSPPAGLYEQFF. Written as DNA, the CDR3 is TGTGCCAGCTCACCACCGGCGGGGTTGTATGAGCAGTTCTTC.

The chain has TRBV11-2 and TRBJ2-5; no firm D call. The length of the CDR3 is 15 residues. V was cut by 5 bases and J by 1 base, with 14 bases left in between. Germline CDR1 SGHAT, CDR2 FQNNGV. Here the CDR3 reads CASSPGFGIQETQYF. In DNA, the CDR3 is TGTGCCAGCAGCCCCGGGTTCGGTATCCAAGAGACCCAGTACTTC.

This chain joins TRBV15 and TRBJ1-4; no clear D gene. This CDR3 is 16 amino acids long. CDR1 and CDR2 (germline): LNHNV, YYDKDF (reference sequence). V was clipped by 0 bases and J by 1 base, with 9 bases between them. CDR3 sequence (DNA): TGTGCCACCAGCAGAGATCGCGCCCTAACTAATGAAAAACTGTTTTTT. As protein: CATSRDRALTNEKLFF.

The rearrangement links TRBV5-4 to TRBJ2-7, with D possibly being TRBD2 (6 bases). CDR1 and CDR2 from the germline V gene are SGHNT and YYREEE (reference sequence). The CDR3 is 12 amino acids. V shed 4 bases and J shed 4 bases, with 9 bases lying between them. The CDR3 loop is CASSRGDYEQYF. In nucleotides, the CDR3 is TGTGCCAGCAGCCGCGGGGATTACGAGCAGTACTTC.

This clone appeared once. The chain has TRBV4-1 and TRBJ1-5; D might be TRBD1 (5 bases). CDR3 length equals 15 residues. Germline V gives CDR1 MGHRA, CDR2 YSYEKL. Trimming took 3 bases from V and 3 from J, leaving 12 bases between them. For the CDR3, the DNA is TGCGCCAGCAGCCATCCGGGGGGGTACAATCAGCCCCAGCATTTT. It translates to CASSHPGGYNQPQHF.

The gene calls are TRBV13 and TRBJ2-1; no reliable D call. Germline lookup yields CDR1 PRHDT and CDR2 FYEKMQ (reference sequence). The CDR3 is 15 residues long. Trimming took 1 base from V and 2 from J, leaving 9 bases between them. In DNA form, the CDR3 reads TGTGCCAGCAGCTTAGCCAGAAAACCCTACAATGAGCAGTTCTTC. Translated: CASSLARKPYNEQFF.

V usage is TRBV6-5 and J usage is TRBJ2-7, with D possibly being TRBD1 (6 bases). Between the trimmed V and J ends, which lost 6 bases and 6 bases, there was a span of 12 bases. The germline gives CDR1 MNHEY, CDR2 SVGAGI. This CDR3 spans 12 amino acids. DNA for the CDR3: TGTGCCAGCAGCACCGAGGGGGTCGAGCAGTACTTC. Translating it yields CASSTEGVEQYF.

The rearrangement links TRBV27 to TRBJ2-3, with 11 nucleotides matching TRBD2. V was clipped by 2 bases and J by 2 bases; unmatched bases: 6. The length of the CDR3 is 17 residues. Germline assignment: CDR1 MNHEY and CDR2 SMNVEV (reference sequence). The CDR3 loop is CASSLQRTSGYTDTQYF. Here the CDR3 DNA reads TGTGCCAGCAGTTTACAACGGACTAGCGGGTACACAGATACGCAGTATTTT.